This paragraph covers one TCR beta chain sequence. Data came from immunoSEQ multiplex PCR; TCRdb stores just in-frame clones and leaves some out. The table has 200,000 to 300,000 clones, around 87% seen once. The data derive from a study of blood T cell repertoires in COVID-19. In germline, CDR1 is MNHEY, CDR2 SMNVEV (reference sequence). V was clipped by 2 bases and J by 2 bases, with 10 bases between them. The CDR3 consists of 14 residues. The material sequenced was peripheral blood. This chain connects TRBV27 to TRBJ2-7; no firm D call. The sequence came from a man aged 55 to 70 who had recovered from COVID-19. As DNA, the CDR3 is TGTGCCAGCAGTTTAGGGCAGAGTCCCTACGAGCAGTACTTC. Residues: CASSLGQSPYEQYF.